This T cell receptor beta chain was recovered during a study of shared clonotypes between healthy human individuals. CDR3 length: 13 residues. V lost 1 base, J lost 8 bases, and 11 bases lay in between. Germline V gene data show CDR1 as LNHNV and CDR2 as YYDKDF (reference sequence). Donors comprised healthy HIV-negative adults lacking recent acute infections or vaccinations. Caucasian adults residing in Nashville, Tennessee made up all the donors. This clone showed up just a few times. Profiling relied on immunoSEQ multiplex PCR, and the TCRdb table lists in-frame clones only, not all of them. The repertoire holds about 100,000 clones, with approximately 70% as singletons.

Sequencing used memory CD8+ T cells sorted from blood. As to subset: CD45RO+ cells pooled with CCR7-negative TemRA cells. This TCR was sampled from a woman younger than 45 in good health. The chain uses TRBV15 and TRBJ1-1; no clear D gene. CDR3 coding DNA: TGTGCCACCAGCAGAGTTCGGACTAGAGAAGCTTTCTTT. Translating it yields CATSRVRTREAFF.